One sample yielded the 15 T cell receptor beta chains listed below, sequenced in a study of long-term antiretroviral therapy in people with HIV (dated 2022 in TCRdb). The immunoSEQ hsTCRB v3.0 assay was used at survey level resolution for TRB variable region sequencing. Held by TCRdb, this immuneACCESS table contains in-frame sequences only and omits some clones. Under half of the omission traces to an unresolved V gene where checked; the cause of the rest is unknown. Recorded for this sample are 20,000 to 30,000 clones; around 90% of them occurred a single time. The ten largest account for 4.5% to 6% of the sample. The material sequenced was unsorted PBMCs, taken almost 4.6 years after starting antiretroviral therapy. Receptors were obtained from a man under 40 with HIV.

CDR3: CASSLSRGGEKLFF. CDR3 DNA sequence: TGTGCCAGCAGCTTGAGCAGGGGAGGGGAAAAACTGTTTTTT. The chain combines TRBV11-2 with TRBJ1-4; weak D call: TRBD1 (6 bases). CDR3 length: 14 amino acids. Trimming stripped 3 bases from V and 8 bases from J, with 13 bases between. CDR1 is SGHAT and CDR2 is FQNNGV in the germline V gene.

The chain joins TRBV4-2 to TRBJ2-1, with TRBD2 matching 8 bases. Trimming removed 0 bases from V and 7 bases from J; junction bases left unmatched: 11. The CDR3 length is 17 residues. Per the germline V gene, CDR1 is LGHNA and CDR2 is YNFKEQ. CDR3 amino acids: CASSQDGAGGKKNEQFF. The CDR3 DNA follows: TGTGCCAGCAGCCAAGATGGCGCGGGAGGTAAGAAGAATGAGCAGTTCTTC.

This clone was counted between two and nine times. The chain is built from TRBV12-5 and TRBJ2-7; 8 bases match TRBD1. Germline CDR1 LGHNT, CDR2 FRNRAP. Unmatched junction bases numbered 8, after V lost 4 bases and J lost 6 bases. The CDR3 is made up of 14 amino acids. The CDR3 coding sequence is TGTGCTAGTGGTTCCGGGACAGGAGGACGCGAGCAGTACTTC. It codes for CASGSGTGGREQYF.

This chain uses TRBV18 with TRBJ2-2, with D unresolved. Germline assignment: CDR1 KGHSH and CDR2 LQKENI. Trimming left V 1 base short and J 2 bases short, with 8 bases between. This CDR3 spans 15 amino acids. The CDR3 protein is CASSPLPSNTGELFF. As DNA, the CDR3 is TGTGCCAGCTCACCACTTCCGAGCAACACCGGGGAGCTGTTTTTT.

This clone was observed a single time. The rearrangement joins TRBV30 to TRBJ2-1; the D is unclear. The V gene lost 7 bases and the J gene lost 7 bases, with 11 bases spanning the gap. Germline-derived CDR1 and CDR2 are GTSNPN and SVGIG (reference sequence). This CDR3 region has 11 residues. The CDR3 sequence is CAYGIVNEQFF. The DNA for the CDR3 is TGTGCCTATGGCATAGTAAATGAGCAGTTCTTC.

This clone was recorded once. The chain links TRBV5-1 to TRBJ2-1, with D perhaps given as TRBD1 or TRBD2 (5 bases each). Trimming cost V 1 base and J 11 bases, with 16 bases left between them. The CDR3 totals 14 residues. The germline gives CDR1 SGHRS, CDR2 YFSETQ. The CDR3 nucleotides read TGCGCCAGCAGCTTGTCCCGGGACCCCCTTAAGCAGTTCTTC. Its protein product is CASSLSRDPLKQFF.

The chain is built from TRBV6-1 and TRBJ2-7, with 8 positions matching TRBD1. CDR1 MNHNS and CDR2 SASEGT come from the germline V gene. J lost 2 bases, V lost 7 bases, and 7 bases had no gene match. This CDR3 comprises 14 residues. The CDR3 bases are TGTGCCAGCAATCACCAACAGGGGGCCTACGAGCAGTACTTC. It translates to CASNHQQGAYEQYF.

V and J are TRBV28 and TRBJ1-1; D may be TRBD1 (5 bases). Germline lookup yields CDR1 MDHEN and CDR2 SYDVKM. CDR3 length: 14 amino acids. Trimming removed 5 bases at V and 1 base at J, with 11 bases between. CDR3 in DNA: TGTGCCAGCAGTCGGGGGAGACAGAACACTGAAGCTTTCTTT. This translates into CASSRGRQNTEAFF. The full variable domain, completed using reference TRBV28 and TRBJ1-1, is DVKVTQSSRYLVKRTGEKVFLECVQDMDHENMFWYRQDPGLGLRLIYFSYDVKMKEKGDIPEGYSVSREKKERFSLILESASTNQTSMYLCASSRGRQNTEAFFGQGTRLTVV.

This clone was seen more than once but under ten times. The V and J genes are TRBV5-6 and TRBJ2-7; D is unclear. The CDR3 runs to 12 residues. Germline lookup yields CDR1 SGHDT and CDR2 YYEEEE. V gave up 0 bases and J gave up 6 bases, with 7 bases separating them. This CDR3 is CASSLVLSEQYF. The DNA for the CDR3 is TGTGCCAGCAGCTTGGTCCTGAGCGAGCAGTACTTC.

This clone was detected only once. This rearrangement joins TRBV5-1 to TRBJ2-6; 10 bases map to TRBD2. The ends lost 0 bases at V and 0 bases at J; junction bases unmatched: 3. The CDR3 loop spans 18 amino acids. CDR1 is SGHRS and CDR2 is YFSETQ in the germline V gene. CDR3 amino acids: CASSLGLAGYSGANVLTF. DNA for the CDR3: TGCGCCAGCAGCTTGGGACTAGCGGGTTACTCTGGGGCCAACGTCCTGACTTTC.

This chain connects TRBV19 to TRBJ2-1, with TRBD1 matching 8 bases. This CDR3 contains 13 residues. Germline V gene data show CDR1 as LNHDA and CDR2 as SQIVND (reference sequence). V was pared by 8 bases and J by 7 bases, with 7 bases of the junction left unmatched. For the CDR3, the DNA is TGTGCCAGTGGACAGGGTAGTTGGAATGAGCAGTTCTTC. This translates into CASGQGSWNEQFF.

The chain couples TRBV7-9 to TRBJ2-3; 11 nucleotides align to TRBD2. V shed 6 bases, J shed 6 bases, and the junction held 11 bases outside the gene matches. Germline loops: CDR1 SEHNR, CDR2 FQNEAQ (reference sequence). The CDR3 runs 16 residues. As DNA, the CDR3 is TGTGCCAGCAGTGGGGATAGCGGGGGGGACTACGATACGCAGTATTTT. This encodes CASSGDSGGDYDTQYF.

The V call is TRBV19, the J call TRBJ1-5; D unclear. Looked up from germline, CDR1 is LNHDA and CDR2 is SQIVND (reference sequence). Trimming shortened V by 7 bases and J by 5 bases, and 12 bases separated the two germline ends. The CDR3 sequence is 13 residues long. CDR3 loop: CASTWSRYQPQHF. CDR3 bases: TGTGCCAGTACTTGGAGTAGGTATCAGCCCCAGCATTTT.

The CDR3 loop is CASSEVPISYEQYF. For the CDR3, the DNA is TGTGCCAGCAGTGAAGTCCCTATCTCCTACGAGCAGTACTTC. V gene TRBV2 combines with J gene TRBJ2-7, with D hard to call. Trimming left V 1 base short and J 0 bases short, with 7 bases between. Germline lookup yields CDR1 SNHLY and CDR2 FYNNEI. This CDR3 has 14 amino acids.

V usage is TRBV20-1 and J usage is TRBJ2-7; 7 nucleotides align to TRBD1. Germline V gives CDR1 DFQATT, CDR2 SNEGSKA (reference sequence). The CDR3 is 11 residues long. V trimming: 4 bases; J trimming: 9 bases; junction bases outside the gene matches: 6. CDR3 coding DNA: TGCAGTGCTAAGGACAGGACCGGGCAGTACTTC. Translating gives CSAKDRTGQYF.